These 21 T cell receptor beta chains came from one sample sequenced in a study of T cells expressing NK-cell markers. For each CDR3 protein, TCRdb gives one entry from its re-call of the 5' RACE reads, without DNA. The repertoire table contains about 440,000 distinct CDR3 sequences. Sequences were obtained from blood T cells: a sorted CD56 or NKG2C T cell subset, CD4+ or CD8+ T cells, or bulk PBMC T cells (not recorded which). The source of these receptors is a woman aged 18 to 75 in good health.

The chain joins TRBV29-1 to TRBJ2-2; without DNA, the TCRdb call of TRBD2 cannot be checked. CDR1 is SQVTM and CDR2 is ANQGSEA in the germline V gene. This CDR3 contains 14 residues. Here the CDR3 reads CSGVRDPNTGELFF.

CDR3: CASRGASYTGELFF. This chain joins TRBV12-3 or TRBV12-4 and TRBJ2-2; with no DNA, the TCRdb D assignment of TRBD1 cannot be verified. This CDR3 has 14 amino acids.

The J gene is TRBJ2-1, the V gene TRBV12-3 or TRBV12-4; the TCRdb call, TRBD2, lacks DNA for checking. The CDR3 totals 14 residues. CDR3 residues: CAVGTSGSYNEQFF.

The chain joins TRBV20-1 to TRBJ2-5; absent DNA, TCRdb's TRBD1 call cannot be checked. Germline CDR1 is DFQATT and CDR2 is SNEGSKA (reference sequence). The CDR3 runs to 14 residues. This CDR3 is CSARAGTLQETQYF.

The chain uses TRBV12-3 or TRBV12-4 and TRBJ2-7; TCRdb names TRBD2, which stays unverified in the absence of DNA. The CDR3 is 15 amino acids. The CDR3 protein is CASSLSRGLIYEQYF.

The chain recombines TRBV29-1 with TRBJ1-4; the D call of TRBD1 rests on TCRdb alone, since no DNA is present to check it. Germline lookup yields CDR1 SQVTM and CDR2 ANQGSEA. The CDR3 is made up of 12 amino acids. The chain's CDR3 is CSVAGSNEKLFF.

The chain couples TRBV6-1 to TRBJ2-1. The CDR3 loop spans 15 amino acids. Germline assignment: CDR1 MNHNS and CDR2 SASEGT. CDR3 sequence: CASAEDRSLSSEQFF.

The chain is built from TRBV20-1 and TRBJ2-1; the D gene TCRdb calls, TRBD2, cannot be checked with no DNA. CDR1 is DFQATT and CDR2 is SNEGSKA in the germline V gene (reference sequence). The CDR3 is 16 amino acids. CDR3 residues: CSARDLGLAGEYEQFF.

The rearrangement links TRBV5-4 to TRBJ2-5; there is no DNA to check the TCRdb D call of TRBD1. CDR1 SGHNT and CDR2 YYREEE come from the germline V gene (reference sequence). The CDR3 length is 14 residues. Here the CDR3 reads CASSFQRALGAQYF.

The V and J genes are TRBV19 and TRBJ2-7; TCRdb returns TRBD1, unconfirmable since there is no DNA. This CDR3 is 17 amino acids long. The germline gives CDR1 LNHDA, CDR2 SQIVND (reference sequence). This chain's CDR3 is CASSSAPSGSAGAEQYF.

The CDR3 protein is CASAGRRQNTGELFF. The chain links TRBV2 to TRBJ2-2; the TCRdb call, TRBD2, lacks DNA for checking. This CDR3 is 15 amino acids long. The germline V gene has CDR1 SNHLY and CDR2 FYNNEI.

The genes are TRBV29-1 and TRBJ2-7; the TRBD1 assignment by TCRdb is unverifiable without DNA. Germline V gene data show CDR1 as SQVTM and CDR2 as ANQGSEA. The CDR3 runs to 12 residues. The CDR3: CSVGPGTYEQYF.

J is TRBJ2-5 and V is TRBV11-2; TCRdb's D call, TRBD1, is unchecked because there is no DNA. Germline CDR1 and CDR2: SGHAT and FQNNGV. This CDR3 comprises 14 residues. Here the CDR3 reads CASSPPGQEETQYF.

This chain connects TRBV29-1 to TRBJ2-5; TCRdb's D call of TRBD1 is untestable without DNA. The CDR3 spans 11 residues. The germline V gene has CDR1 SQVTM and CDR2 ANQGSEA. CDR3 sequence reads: CSVDIARTQYF.

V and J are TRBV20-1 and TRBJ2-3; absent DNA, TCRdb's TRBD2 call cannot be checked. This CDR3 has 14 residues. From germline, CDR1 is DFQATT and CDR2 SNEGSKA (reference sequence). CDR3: CSAELSGGTDTQYF.

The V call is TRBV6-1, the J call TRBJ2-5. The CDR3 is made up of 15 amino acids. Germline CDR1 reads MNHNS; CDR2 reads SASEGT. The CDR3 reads CASSDPAPTSETQYF.

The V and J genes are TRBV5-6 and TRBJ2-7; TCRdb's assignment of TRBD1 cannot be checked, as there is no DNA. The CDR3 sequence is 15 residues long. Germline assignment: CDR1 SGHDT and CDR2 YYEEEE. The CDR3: CASSLRTGVAYEQYF.

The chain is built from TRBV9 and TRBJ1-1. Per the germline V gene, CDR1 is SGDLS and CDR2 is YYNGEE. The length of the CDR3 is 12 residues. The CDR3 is CAPPRVDTEAFF.

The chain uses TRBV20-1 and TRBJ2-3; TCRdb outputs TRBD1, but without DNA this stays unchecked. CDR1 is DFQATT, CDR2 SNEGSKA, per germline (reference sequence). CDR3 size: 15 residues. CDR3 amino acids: CSAKDRDRGTDTQYF.

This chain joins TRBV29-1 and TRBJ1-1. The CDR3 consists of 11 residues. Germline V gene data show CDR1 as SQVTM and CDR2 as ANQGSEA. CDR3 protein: CSVDSGTEAFF.

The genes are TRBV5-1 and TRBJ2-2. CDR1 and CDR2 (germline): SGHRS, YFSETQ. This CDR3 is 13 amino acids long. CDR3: CASRKENTGELFF.